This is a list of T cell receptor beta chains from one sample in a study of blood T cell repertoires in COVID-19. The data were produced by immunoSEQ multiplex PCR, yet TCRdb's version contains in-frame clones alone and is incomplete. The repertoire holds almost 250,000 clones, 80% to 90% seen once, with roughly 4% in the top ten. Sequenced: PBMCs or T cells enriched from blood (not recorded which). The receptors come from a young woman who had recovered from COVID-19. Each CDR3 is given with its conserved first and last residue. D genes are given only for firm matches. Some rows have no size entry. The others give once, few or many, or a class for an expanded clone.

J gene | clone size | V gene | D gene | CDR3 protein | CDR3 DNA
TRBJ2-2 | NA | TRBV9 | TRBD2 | CASSTGTTQTGELFF | TGTGCCAGCAGCACCGGGACTACCCAAACCGGGGAGCTGTTTTTT
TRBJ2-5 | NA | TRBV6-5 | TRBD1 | CASTTGQGRGETQYF | TGTGCCAGCACTACGGGACAGGGGAGAGGAGAGACCCAGTACTTC
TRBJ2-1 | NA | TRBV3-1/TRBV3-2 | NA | CASSQGSGNYNEQFF | TGTGCCAGCAGCCAAGGAAGCGGTAACTACAATGAGCAGTTCTTC
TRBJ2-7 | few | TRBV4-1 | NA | CASSQDISRGTYEQYF | TGCGCCAGCAGCCAAGATATTAGTCGGGGTACCTACGAGCAGTACTTC
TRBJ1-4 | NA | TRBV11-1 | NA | CASSNRNSFNEKLFF | TGTGCCAGCTCTAACCGAAACAGCTTTAATGAAAAACTGTTTTTT
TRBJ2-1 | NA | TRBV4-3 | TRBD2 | CASSQVRVGRAEDNEQFF | TGCGCCAGCAGCCAAGTAAGGGTGGGGAGGGCCGAGGACAATGAGCAGTTCTTC
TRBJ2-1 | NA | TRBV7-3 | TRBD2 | CASSLSFPSGYNEQFF | TGTGCCAGCAGCTTATCGTTCCCTAGCGGGTACAATGAGCAGTTCTTC
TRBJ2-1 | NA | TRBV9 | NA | CASSVTGSSYNEQFF | TGTGCCAGCAGCGTTACAGGGAGCTCCTACAATGAGCAGTTCTTC
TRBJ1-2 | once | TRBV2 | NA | CASSEWIRLGVSYGYTF | TGTGCCAGCAGTGAATGGATTCGGTTAGGGGTCTCCTATGGCTACACCTTC
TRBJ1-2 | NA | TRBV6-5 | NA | CASRRAILYGYTF | TGTGCCAGCAGGCGGGCCATCCTCTATGGCTACACCTTC
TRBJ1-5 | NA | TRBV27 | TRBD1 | CASSLSGTGRNQPQHF | TGTGCCAGCAGTTTATCGGGGACAGGGCGCAATCAGCCCCAGCATTTT
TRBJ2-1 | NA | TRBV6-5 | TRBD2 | CASQPPGGRNEQFF | TGTGCCAGTCAACCACCGGGGGGGCGCAATGAGCAGTTCTTC
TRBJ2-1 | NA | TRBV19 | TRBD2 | CASSALAGSYNEQFF | TGTGCCAGTAGTGCACTAGCGGGATCCTACAATGAGCAGTTCTTC
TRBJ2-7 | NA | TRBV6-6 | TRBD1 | CASSSGQGTEQYF | TGTGCCAGCAGCTCGGGACAGGGGACAGAGCAGTACTTC
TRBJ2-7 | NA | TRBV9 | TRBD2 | CASSVSGTSGGYEQYF | TGTGCCAGCAGCGTATCCGGGACTAGCGGGGGCTACGAGCAGTACTTC
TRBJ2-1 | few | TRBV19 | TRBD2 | CASRRALIAGGRSGGKQFF | TGTGCCAGCCGACGCGCTTTAATAGCGGGAGGCAGGTCAGGTGGCAAGCAGTTCTTC
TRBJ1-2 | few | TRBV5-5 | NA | CASSLVLGAYGYTF | TGTGCCAGCAGCTTGGTGCTGGGGGCCTATGGCTACACCTTC
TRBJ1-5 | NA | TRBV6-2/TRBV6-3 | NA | CASSYRGQTGPDFMTQHF | TGTGCCAGCAGTTACAGGGGCCAAACAGGTCCCGATTTTATGACCCAGCATTTT
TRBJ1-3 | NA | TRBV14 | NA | CASSQQTRGSGNTIYF | TGTGCCAGCAGCCAACAGACCCGGGGGTCTGGAAACACCATATATTTT
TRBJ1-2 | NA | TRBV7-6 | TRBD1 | CASSLTRGQLYGYTF | TGTGCCAGCAGCTTAACTAGGGGACAGCTCTATGGCTACACCTTC